The clone carrying this T cell receptor (beta chain) came up once. No antigen is known for it. MiXCR, applied by TCRdb to the reads, yields one record per CDR3 protein. The repertoire holds around 430,000 distinct CDR3 sequences, with about 44% as singletons. V lost 6 bases, J lost 2 bases, and 9 bases stayed unmatched. Germline CDR1 DFQATT, CDR2 SNEGSKA (reference sequence). The CDR3 contains 15 residues. This sample is part of a study of T cell repertoires in cytomegalovirus infection. The wider study: CMV infection plus the matching HLA type was flagged by public TCR beta signatures.

Study-wide results and caveats: Identification of carriers of CMV plus the relevant HLA was achieved through cumulative public TCR beta family frequency.

This TCR came from a human donor in good health (CMV status not recorded). Some clones in this sample may be carry-over from other donors' samples. The J gene is TRBJ2-1, the V gene TRBV20-1, with 8 bases lining up with TRBD1. The input for sequencing was cultured PBMCs, taken from culture after CMV antigen stimulation. The CDR3 loop reads CSATTGTGTYNEQFF. The CDR3 DNA reads as TGCAGTGCGACTACCGGGACAGGAACCTACAATGAGCAGTTCTTC.